A selection of T cell receptor beta chains follows, all from one sample in a study of OX40 agonist ivuxolimab in advanced cancers. Clones were sequenced by immunoSEQ multiplex PCR, and TCRdb holds only the in-frame ones, with some missing. The sample yields some 81,000 clones, about 83% seen once. The source was CD4+ or CD8+ T cells sorted from blood, collected in a trial of the OX40 agonist ivuxolimab. These TCRs come from an adult with an advanced solid tumor such as melanoma, head and neck, liver or kidney cancer. Each CDR3 is given with its conserved first and last residue. D genes are given only for firm matches. Not every row has a clone size; where given, it reads once, few, many or a size class.

j_gene | d_gene | abundance | v_gene | CDR3nt | CDR3aa
TRBJ2-3 | NA | NA | TRBV6-4 | TGTGCCAGCAGTGACTCGATACGGGGTACGCAGTATTTT | CASSDSIRGTQYF
TRBJ1-2 | NA | NA | TRBV5-4 | TGTGCCAGCAGGTATGGGACGGACGGCTATGGCTACACCTTC | CASRYGTDGYGYTF
TRBJ1-1 | NA | NA | TRBV5-1 | TGCGCCAGCAGCCTTTTCAGGGTTGGCACTGAAGCTTTCTTT | CASSLFRVGTEAFF
TRBJ2-1 | NA | NA | TRBV11-3 | TGTGCCAGCAGCCCCCCGGCAGGGCGGGATGAGCAGTTCTTC | CASSPPAGRDEQFF
TRBJ2-3 | NA | NA | TRBV4-1 | TGCGCCAGCAGCCAAGATCAGTGGGCCTCTACTAGCACAGATACGCAGTATTTT | CASSQDQWASTSTDTQYF
TRBJ1-1 | TRBD1 | NA | TRBV5-1 | TGCGCCAGCAGCTCCACAGGGGTATCGGGTACTGAAGCTTTCTTT | CASSSTGVSGTEAFF
TRBJ2-2 | TRBD2 | NA | TRBV2 | TGTGCCAGCAGGGAACTAGCGGGAAACACCGGGGAGCTGTTTTTT | CASRELAGNTGELFF
TRBJ1-4 | NA | NA | TRBV18 | TGTGCCAGCTCACCACGCCGGGGGGATGGTGAAAAACTGTTTTTT | CASSPRRGDGEKLFF
TRBJ1-3 | NA | NA | TRBV6-5 | TGTGCCAGCAAGTACAGTAATGGAAACACCATATATTTT | CASKYSNGNTIYF
TRBJ1-2 | NA | NA | TRBV4-2 | TGTGCCAGCAGCCTAACCTTCCCCAGCCCGAGGGGCTACACCTTC | CASSLTFPSPRGYTF
TRBJ2-3 | NA | NA | TRBV10-1 | TGCGCCAGCAGTGAGTTGGAGGGAGCGGAGGCGGATACGCAGTATTTT | CASSELEGAEADTQYF
TRBJ2-3 | TRBD1 | NA | TRBV19 | TGTGCCACCTCGGGACAGCCCAGCACAGATACGCAGTATTTT | CATSGQPSTDTQYF
TRBJ2-7 | NA | NA | TRBV5-5 | TGTGCCAGCAGCCTAGATGGACAGAGCAGGGACGAGCAGTACTTC | CASSLDGQSRDEQYF
TRBJ2-2 | TRBD2 | NA | TRBV7-2 | TGTGCCAGCAGCTCGGGACTAGCGTCCGGGGAGCTGTTTTTT | CASSSGLASGELFF
TRBJ2-7 | NA | NA | TRBV28 | TGTGCCAGCAGTCTTGGACACCTCTACGAGCAGTACTTC | CASSLGHLYEQYF
TRBJ2-2 | NA | NA | TRBV25-1 | TGTGCCAGCAGTGAACGAGGGAGAGGCCTCACCGGGGAGCTGTTTTTT | CASSERGRGLTGELFF
TRBJ1-5 | TRBD1 | NA | TRBV18 | TGTGCCAGCTCACCACGGGACAGGGGGCGCCATCAGCCCCAGCATTTT | CASSPRDRGRHQPQHF
TRBJ2-7 | TRBD1 | NA | TRBV5-6 | TGTGCCAGCAGCTTGGTGGGGACAGGGGGAGCCTACGAGCAGTACTTC | CASSLVGTGGAYEQYF
TRBJ2-3 | NA | once | TRBV19 | TGTGCCAGTAGTAGGAAACGGACTAGCACAGATACGCAGTATTTT | CASSRKRTSTDTQYF
TRBJ2-1 | TRBD2 | NA | TRBV18 | TGTGCCAGCTCACACGGACTAGCGGGAGGCTACAATGAGCAGTTCTTC | CASSHGLAGGYNEQFF
TRBJ1-2 | NA | NA | TRBV27 | TGTGCCAGCCAACAAGTCCCGGGGCCTGGGGATGGCTACACCTTC | CASQQVPGPGDGYTF
TRBJ2-7 | TRBD1 | NA | TRBV5-1 | TGCGCCAGCAGCTCGGCCGGGACAGGGCGCGAGCAGTACTTC | CASSSAGTGREQYF
TRBJ2-7 | NA | NA | TRBV7-2 | TGTGCCAGCAGCTTAAGGCAGGTCTACGAGCAGTACTTC | CASSLRQVYEQYF
TRBJ2-3 | NA | NA | TRBV2 | TGTGCCAGCAGTGCGAACACAGATACGCAGTATTTT | CASSANTDTQYF
TRBJ1-2 | NA | NA | TRBV30 | TGTGCCTGGACTCCCACAGGGAACTATGGCTACACCTTC | CAWTPTGNYGYTF
TRBJ2-5 | NA | NA | TRBV29-1 | TGCAGCGGGGGGAGAGAGACCCAGTACTTC | CSGGRETQYF
TRBJ2-4 | NA | once | TRBV9 | TGTGCCAGCAGCGTAGCCCCCGGCACCGCCAAAAACATTCAGTACTTC | CASSVAPGTAKNIQYF
TRBJ2-3 | TRBD1 | NA | TRBV5-1 | TGCGCCAGCAGCTCGAGACAGGGAAGGCAAGATACGCAGTATTTT | CASSSRQGRQDTQYF
TRBJ1-3 | NA | once | TRBV2 | TGTGCCAGCAGTTACACCGGGACAACCTCTGGAAACACCATATATTTT | CASSYTGTTSGNTIYF
TRBJ1-5 | TRBD1 | NA | TRBV18 | TGTGCCAGCTCACCGGGACAGGGGTATCAGCCCCAGCATTTT | CASSPGQGYQPQHF
TRBJ1-2 | NA | NA | TRBV28 | TGTGCCAGCAGTTTAGATCAAGGGGGCTACACCTTC | CASSLDQGGYTF
TRBJ1-5 | NA | NA | TRBV5-1 | TGCGCCAGCAGTTCCGGGGCCCCTAATCAGCCCCAGCATTTT | CASSSGAPNQPQHF
TRBJ2-1 | NA | few | TRBV10-3 | TGTGCCATCCGCTATAGCGAGGTGTACAATGAGCAGTTCTTC | CAIRYSEVYNEQFF
TRBJ1-2 | NA | NA | TRBV6-5 | TGTGCCAGCAACATAGGGGGAGCCGCTAACTATGGCTACACCTTC | CASNIGGAANYGYTF
TRBJ2-5 | TRBD2 | NA | TRBV7-2 | TGTGCCAGCAGCCTTACGACTAGCGGTCAAGAGACCCAGTACTTC | CASSLTTSGQETQYF
TRBJ1-5 | NA | NA | TRBV7-2 | TGTGCCAGCAGCGTGCGACAGGATCAGCCCCAGCATTTT | CASSVRQDQPQHF
TRBJ2-5 | TRBD1 | NA | TRBV7-2 | TGTGCCAGCAGCTCCCAGACAGGGCGAGAGACCCAGTACTTC | CASSSQTGRETQYF
TRBJ1-2 | TRBD1 | NA | TRBV7-2 | TGTGCCAGCAGCCCGATCCCTTTTTCAGGGGGCCACAACTATGGCTACACCTTC | CASSPIPFSGGHNYGYTF
TRBJ2-7 | NA | NA | TRBV7-8 | TGTGCCAGCAGCTCACAGGATACCCGCTACGAGCAGTACTTC | CASSSQDTRYEQYF
TRBJ1-5 | TRBD1 | NA | TRBV6-6 | TGTGCCAGCTGTGAGGGACAGGGAGACAATCAGCCCCAGCATTTT | CASCEGQGDNQPQHF
TRBJ1-2 | NA | NA | TRBV30 | TGTGCCTGGAGTGACGGCGACTTTTATGGCTACACCTTC | CAWSDGDFYGYTF
TRBJ2-2 | TRBD1 | once | TRBV2 | TGTGCCAGCCACAGGGGAATCGGAACCGGGGAGCTGTTTTTT | CASHRGIGTGELFF
TRBJ2-2 | NA | once | TRBV5-1 | TGCGCCAGCAGCCGCTTGGCCCAGGGGGGTCCGACCACCGGGGAGCTGTTTTTT | CASSRLAQGGPTTGELFF
TRBJ2-3 | NA | once | TRBV5-4 | TGTGCCAGCAGCTTCTTCCTCAGCACAGATACGCAGTATTTT | CASSFFLSTDTQYF
TRBJ1-1 | NA | NA | TRBV5-1 | TGCGCCAGCAGAGTTGACAGGAACACTGAAGCTTTCTTT | CASRVDRNTEAFF
TRBJ1-5 | NA | NA | TRBV18 | TGTGCCAGCTCACTCATGGAGGGAGACAATCAGCCCCAGCATTTT | CASSLMEGDNQPQHF
TRBJ2-7 | NA | NA | TRBV6-1 | TGTGCCAGCAGTGAAGGGAGGGGGCCCCCCGCCTACGAGCAGTACTTC | CASSEGRGPPAYEQYF
TRBJ1-1 | NA | many | TRBV28 | TGTGCCAGCAGTTCACCGACGGCGAACACTGAAGCTTTCTTT | CASSSPTANTEAFF
TRBJ2-7 | TRBD1 | NA | TRBV18 | TGTGCCAGCTCACCGGGGACAGGGAACGAGCAGTACTTC | CASSPGTGNEQYF
TRBJ1-2 | NA | once | TRBV6-5 | TGTGCCAGCAGGCCGGGACGGAGAGCTAACTATGGCTACACCTTC | CASRPGRRANYGYTF
TRBJ1-2 | NA | few | TRBV30 | TGTGCCTGGAGTGCCCACAGAGAACTCTACACCTTC | CAWSAHRELYTF
TRBJ2-2 | NA | NA | TRBV7-9 | TGTGCCAGCCCCATGGGGGCGGGGAACACCGGGGAGCTGTTTTTT | CASPMGAGNTGELFF
TRBJ1-3 | NA | once | TRBV19 | TGTGCCAGTAGTACACAGACCTCTGGAAACACCATATATTTT | CASSTQTSGNTIYF
TRBJ1-5 | NA | NA | TRBV19 | TGTGCCAGTAAAGGACAGCACAATCAGCCCCAGCATTTT | CASKGQHNQPQHF
TRBJ1-3 | NA | NA | TRBV7-2 | TGTGCCAGCAGCTACCGGGACGGCTCTGGAAACACCATATATTTT | CASSYRDGSGNTIYF
TRBJ2-7 | TRBD2 | NA | TRBV5-1 | TGCGCCAGCGGCGGGAGCGGCTACGAGCAGTACTTC | CASGGSGYEQYF
TRBJ1-5 | NA | NA | TRBV5-6 | TGTGCCAGCAGCTTCAAGGGGCGTTATAGCAATCAGCCCCAGCATTTT | CASSFKGRYSNQPQHF